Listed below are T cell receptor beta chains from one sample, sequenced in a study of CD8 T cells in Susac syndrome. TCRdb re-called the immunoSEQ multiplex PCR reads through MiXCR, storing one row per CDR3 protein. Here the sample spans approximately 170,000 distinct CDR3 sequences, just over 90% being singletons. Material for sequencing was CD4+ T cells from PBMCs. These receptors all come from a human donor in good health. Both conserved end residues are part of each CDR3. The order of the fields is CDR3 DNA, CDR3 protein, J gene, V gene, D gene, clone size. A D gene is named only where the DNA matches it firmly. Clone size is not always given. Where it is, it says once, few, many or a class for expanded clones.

TGTGCCAGCAGCAACCGGGGCATCGAGCAGTACTTC CASSNRGIEQYF TRBJ2-7 TRBV7-8 - -
TGCGCCAGCAGCTTCGGGACAGGGCGGAGGGAGCAGTACTTC CASSFGTGRREQYF TRBJ2-7 TRBV5-1 TRBD1 -
TGCAGTGCTAGAGATCAGGCTATCGCCTACGAGCAGTACTTC CSARDQAIAYEQYF TRBJ2-7 TRBV20-1 - -
TGCGCCAGCAGCGGGCGGACTAGCGGGAGCTCCTACGAGCAGTACTTC CASSGRTSGSSYEQYF TRBJ2-7 TRBV5-1 TRBD2 -
TGTGCCAGCAGCTCCTACAGGGGGCGAGGGACCTATGGCTACACCTTC CASSSYRGRGTYGYTF TRBJ1-2 TRBV7-9 TRBD1 -
TGCAGTGCTACTGGGCAACAGCCCAAAATAGCTTTCTTT CSATGQQPKIAFF TRBJ1-1 TRBV20-1 - -
TGTGCCAGCAGTCGGCAGGGGGCGAGGAATGAGCAGTTCTTC CASSRQGARNEQFF TRBJ2-1 TRBV2 TRBD1 -
TGTGCCAGCAGCCAGCAGGGAACGTATGGCTACACCTTC CASSQQGTYGYTF TRBJ1-2 TRBV7-9 - few
TGCAGCGTTGGCACAGGGTTGCACACTGAAGCTTTCTTT CSVGTGLHTEAFF TRBJ1-1 TRBV29-1 - -
TGCGCCAGCAGCTTTGGGTCCGGGGACAAGCCCTATGGCTACACCTTC CASSFGSGDKPYGYTF TRBJ1-2 TRBV5-1 - -
TGCAGCGCGGGGGGGGCCCGCGGGGAACAGGGGGCGAAAGCTTTCTTT CSAGGARGEQGAKAFF TRBJ1-1 TRBV29-1 TRBD1 -
TGTGCCAGTAGGCGCTGGACTAGCGGGAGTGGGAATGAGCAGTTCTTC CASRRWTSGSGNEQFF TRBJ2-1 TRBV19 TRBD2 -
TGTGCCAGCAATGAGGTAGAGGAGACCCAGTACTTC CASNEVEETQYF TRBJ2-5 TRBV6-2/TRBV6-3 - -
TGTGCCAGCAGCTTCCAGGGGGCGAGCGCTGAAGCTTTCTTT CASSFQGASAEAFF TRBJ1-1 TRBV11-2 TRBD1 -
TGTGCCAGCCGACTGCGTGGGGGCGACGAGCAGTACTTC CASRLRGGDEQYF TRBJ2-7 TRBV6-1 - once
TGTGCCAGCAGCGGCAGGGCTGGGCACTACAATGAGCAGTTCTTC CASSGRAGHYNEQFF TRBJ2-1 TRBV7-2 - -
TGCAGCGTTGTACAGAATCCCTTTCAAGAGACCCAGTACTTC CSVVQNPFQETQYF TRBJ2-5 TRBV29-1 - -
TGTGCCAGCAGCTTAGTGAGGGTTTCAACTAATGAAAAACTGTTTTTT CASSLVRVSTNEKLFF TRBJ1-4 TRBV7-9 - -
TGTGCCAGCAGCTTGGGGGTAGCGGGGGAAGGGACCCAGTACTTC CASSLGVAGEGTQYF TRBJ2-5 TRBV7-2 TRBD2 -
TGCAGTGCTAGAGAACAAGTATACGAGCAGTACTTC CSAREQVYEQYF TRBJ2-7 TRBV20-1 - -
TGTGCCAGCACCTACGGGACGCACTTTGAGCAGTACTTC CASTYGTHFEQYF TRBJ2-7 TRBV12-3/TRBV12-4 - -
TGTGCCAGCAGCCTAGGCGCCAGGAACACCGGGGAGCTGTTTTTT CASSLGARNTGELFF TRBJ2-2 TRBV6-2/TRBV6-3 - -
TGTGCCAGCAGCTCCACTCTGGCGGGAAGAGAGCAGTACTTC CASSSTLAGREQYF TRBJ2-7 TRBV7-9 - -
TGTGCCAGCAGAACCGGGACTAGCGGTTACGAGCAGTACTTC CASRTGTSGYEQYF TRBJ2-7 TRBV2 TRBD2 -
TGCGCCAGCAGCCAACTGGACATTTTATCCTACAATGAGCAGTTCTTC CASSQLDILSYNEQFF TRBJ2-1 TRBV4-1 - -
TGTGCCAGCAGCTTAGGTGGGACTCAGACCGGCGATACGCAGTATTTT CASSLGGTQTGDTQYF TRBJ2-3 TRBV7-2 - -
TGTGCCAGCGAGCGGGAGAGAGCTCTAGAGACCCAGTACTTC CASERERALETQYF TRBJ2-5 TRBV6-1 TRBD2 few
TGTGCCACCAGCAGAGAAGGAACAGGGGGGACCCAGTACTTC CATSREGTGGTQYF TRBJ2-5 TRBV15 TRBD1 -
TGTGCCAGCAGCCCCCTCCGGGGGGGCCTCAATGAGCAGTTCTTC CASSPLRGGLNEQFF TRBJ2-1 TRBV7-2 TRBD2 -
TGCGCCAGCTCTCACCTGGCGGGGACAGGAAGGCCCTATCGCTACACCTTC CASSHLAGTGRPYRYTF TRBJ1-2 TRBV5-1 TRBD1 -
TGTGCCAGCAGCCCCGGGGCAGGGGGTGGAAAACTGTTTTTT CASSPGAGGGKLFF TRBJ1-4 TRBV7-2 TRBD1 -
TGTGCCAGCAGATCTACAGCGAACACTGAAGCTTTCTTT CASRSTANTEAFF TRBJ1-1 TRBV7-2 - -
TGTGCCACCCGACCAAGTACAGGGAACGAAAAACTGTTTTTT CATRPSTGNEKLFF TRBJ1-4 TRBV6-1 - few
TGTGCCAGCACTCCAGACCAGACTAGAGACTACGAGCAGTACTTC CASTPDQTRDYEQYF TRBJ2-7 TRBV7-2 - once
TGCGCCAGCAGCCAAGTAATAGGTTCGACCTACGAGCAGTACTTC CASSQVIGSTYEQYF TRBJ2-7 TRBV4-3 - -
TGTGCCACTCAAGCGGGGGGCCGAGAGACCCAGTACTTC CATQAGGRETQYF TRBJ2-5 TRBV10-3 TRBD2 -
TGTGCCAGCAACCCGGGGACAGGGTACAACAATTTCAATGAAAAACTGTTTTTT CASNPGTGYNNFNEKLFF TRBJ1-4 TRBV28 TRBD1 -
TGCGCCAGCAGCTTGGCCTTGGGGGTGGGTGAGCAGTTCTTC CASSLALGVGEQFF TRBJ2-1 TRBV5-1 - once
TGTGCCAGCAGCCAAGGGATCGGCGAAAACACTGAAGCTTTCTTT CASSQGIGENTEAFF TRBJ1-1 TRBV14 - -
TGCGCCAGCTCGGATACAAGGGAGCAGTTCTTC CASSDTREQFF TRBJ2-1 TRBV10-2 - -
TGTGCCAGCAGTACCGGGGGCGTGGAGACCCAGTACTTC CASSTGGVETQYF TRBJ2-5 TRBV6-2/TRBV6-3 - -
TGTGCCAGCAGCTTAGACTACAGGGGTTACACAGATACGCAGTATTTT CASSLDYRGYTDTQYF TRBJ2-3 TRBV7-2 TRBD1 -